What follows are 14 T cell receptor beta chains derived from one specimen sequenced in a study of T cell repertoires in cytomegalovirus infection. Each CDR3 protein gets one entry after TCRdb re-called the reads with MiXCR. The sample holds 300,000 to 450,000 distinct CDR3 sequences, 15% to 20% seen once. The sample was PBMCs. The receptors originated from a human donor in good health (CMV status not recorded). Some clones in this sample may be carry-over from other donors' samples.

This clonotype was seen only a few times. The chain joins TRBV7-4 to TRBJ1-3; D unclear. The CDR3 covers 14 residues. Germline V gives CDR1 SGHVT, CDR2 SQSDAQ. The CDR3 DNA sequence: TGTGCTACAACAGCCTCAGACTCTGGAAACACCATATATTTT. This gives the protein CATTASDSGNTIYF.

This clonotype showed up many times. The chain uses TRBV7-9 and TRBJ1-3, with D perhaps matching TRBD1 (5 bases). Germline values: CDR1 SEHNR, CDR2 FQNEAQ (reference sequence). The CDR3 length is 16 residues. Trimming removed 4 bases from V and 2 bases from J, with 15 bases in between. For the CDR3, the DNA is TGTGCCAGCAGCTATACCACAGGTCAACCTGGAAACACCATATATTTT. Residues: CASSYTTGQPGNTIYF.

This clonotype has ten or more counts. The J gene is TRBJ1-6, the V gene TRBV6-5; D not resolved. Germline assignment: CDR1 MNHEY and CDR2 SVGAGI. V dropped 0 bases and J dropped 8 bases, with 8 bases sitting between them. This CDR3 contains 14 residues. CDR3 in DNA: TGTGCCAGCAGTTACTCAGGACCGGATTCACCCCTCCACTTT. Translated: CASSYSGPDSPLHF.

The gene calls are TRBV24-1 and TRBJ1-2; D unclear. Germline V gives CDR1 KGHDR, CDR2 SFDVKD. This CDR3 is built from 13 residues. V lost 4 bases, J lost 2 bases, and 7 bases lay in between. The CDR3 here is CATSEGSNYGYTF. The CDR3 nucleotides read TGTGCCACCAGTGAAGGGTCCAACTATGGCTACACCTTC.

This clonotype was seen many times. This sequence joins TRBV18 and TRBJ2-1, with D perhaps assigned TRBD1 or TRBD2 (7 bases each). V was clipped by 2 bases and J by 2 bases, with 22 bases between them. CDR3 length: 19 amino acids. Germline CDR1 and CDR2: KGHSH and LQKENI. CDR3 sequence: CASSPISAGGGGTYNEQFF. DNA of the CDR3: TGTGCCAGCTCACCAATCTCCGCAGGGGGGGGAGGAACCTACAATGAGCAGTTCTTC.

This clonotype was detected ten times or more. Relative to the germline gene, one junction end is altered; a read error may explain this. The CDR3 protein is CASSLGGDTQYF. The CDR3 DNA follows: TGTGCCAGCAGCTTAGGAGGGGATACGCAGTATTTT. This sequence joins TRBV12-3 or TRBV12-4 and TRBJ2-3; maybe TRBD2 (6 bases). This CDR3 comprises 12 residues.

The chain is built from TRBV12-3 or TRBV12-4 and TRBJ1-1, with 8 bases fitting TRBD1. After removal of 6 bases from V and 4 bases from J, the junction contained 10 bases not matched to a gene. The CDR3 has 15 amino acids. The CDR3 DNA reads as TGTGCCAGCAGCCAGGGGGCTGGGAGACGCACTGAAGCTTTCTTT. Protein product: CASSQGAGRRTEAFF.

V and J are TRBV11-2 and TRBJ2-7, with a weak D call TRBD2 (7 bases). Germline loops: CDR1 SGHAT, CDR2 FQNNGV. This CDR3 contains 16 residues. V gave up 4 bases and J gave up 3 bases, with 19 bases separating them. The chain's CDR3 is CASSSLRGAGLYEQYF. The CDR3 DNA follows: TGTGCCAGCAGCTCCCTCCGGGGGGCGGGACTCTACGAGCAGTACTTC.

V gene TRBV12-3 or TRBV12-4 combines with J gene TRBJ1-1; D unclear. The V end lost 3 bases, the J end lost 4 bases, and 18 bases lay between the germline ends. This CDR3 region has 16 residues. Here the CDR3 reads CASSFSAIKFGTEAFF. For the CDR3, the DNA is TGTGCCAGCAGTTTTTCGGCGATCAAGTTTGGCACTGAAGCTTTCTTT.

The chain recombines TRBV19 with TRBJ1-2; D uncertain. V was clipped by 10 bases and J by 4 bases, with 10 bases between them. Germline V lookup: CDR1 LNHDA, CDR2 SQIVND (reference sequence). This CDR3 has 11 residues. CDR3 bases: TGTGCCACCGGGAAGAGCTATGGCTACACCTTC. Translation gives CATGKSYGYTF.

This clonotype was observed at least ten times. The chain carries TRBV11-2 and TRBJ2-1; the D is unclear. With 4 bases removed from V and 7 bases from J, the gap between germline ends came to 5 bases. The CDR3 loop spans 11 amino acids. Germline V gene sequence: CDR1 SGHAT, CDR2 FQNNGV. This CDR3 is CASSWGNEQFF. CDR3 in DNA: TGTGCCAGCAGCTGGGGAAATGAGCAGTTCTTC.

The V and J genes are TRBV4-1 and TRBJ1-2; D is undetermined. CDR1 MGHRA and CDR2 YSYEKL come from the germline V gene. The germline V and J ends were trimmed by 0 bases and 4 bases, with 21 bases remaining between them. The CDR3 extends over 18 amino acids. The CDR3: CASSQDDSLAVSTYGYTF. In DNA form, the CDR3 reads TGCGCCAGCAGCCAAGATGATTCATTGGCCGTGAGCACCTATGGCTACACCTTC.

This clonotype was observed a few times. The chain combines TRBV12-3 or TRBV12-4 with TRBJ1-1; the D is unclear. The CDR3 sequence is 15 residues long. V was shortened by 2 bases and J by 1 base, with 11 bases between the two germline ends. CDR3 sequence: CASSLLRIPNTEAFF. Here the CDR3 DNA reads TGTGCCAGCAGTTTACTCCGGATCCCGAACACTGAAGCTTTCTTT.

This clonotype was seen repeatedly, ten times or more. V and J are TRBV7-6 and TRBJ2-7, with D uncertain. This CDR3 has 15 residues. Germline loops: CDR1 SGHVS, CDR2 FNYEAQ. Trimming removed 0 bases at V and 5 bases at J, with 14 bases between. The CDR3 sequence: CASSLALGRSHEQYF. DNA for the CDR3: TGTGCCAGCAGCTTAGCGCTGGGCCGAAGCCACGAGCAGTACTTC.